The 22 T cell receptor beta chains in this list originate from one sample, sequenced in a study of response to subunit inactivated influenza vaccine. TCRdb redid the calling of the RT-PCR reads with MiXCR, one entry per CDR3 protein. This sample has approximately 480,000 distinct CDR3 sequences, with approximately 11% found just once. The material was PBMCs from blood, obtained 45 days after vaccination. The receptor source for this set is a man aged 45-65 years who received an inactivated influenza vaccine.

The chain recombines TRBV5-1 with TRBJ2-7; 7 nucleotides line up with TRBD2. The CDR3 is 16 amino acids. With 4 bases clipped from V and 5 bases from J, the junction kept 15 bases outside the gene matches. Germline V CDR1 and CDR2: SGHRS, YFSETQ. The chain's CDR3 is CASSPRGREIFHEQYF. The DNA for the CDR3 is TGCGCCAGCAGCCCCCGAGGGCGGGAGATTTTCCACGAGCAGTACTTC. Full variable domain (missing parts from reference TRBV5-1 and TRBJ2-7): KAGVTQTPRYLIKTRGQQVTLSCSPISGHRSVSWYQQTPGQGLQFLFEYFSETQRNKGNFPGRFSGRQFSNSRSEMNVSTLELGDSALYLCASSPRGREIFHEQYFGPGTRLTVT.

There are many counts of this clonotype. For the CDR3, the DNA is TGCAGTGCTAGAGATACCCTTTCTAGCACAGATACGCAGTATTTT. Translating gives CSARDTLSSTDTQYF. The V and J genes are TRBV20-1 and TRBJ2-3; D is unresolved. The CDR3 length is 15 residues. V was shortened by 0 bases and J by 0 bases, with 10 bases between the two germline ends. Germline V gene sequence: CDR1 DFQATT, CDR2 SNEGSKA (reference sequence).

This clonotype was seen a handful of times. The chain has TRBV9 and TRBJ2-3; D possibly matches TRBD1 or TRBD2 (6 bases each). The CDR3 loop spans 15 amino acids. V shed 3 bases and J shed 6 bases, with 17 bases lying between them. Germline-derived CDR1 and CDR2 are SGDLS and YYNGEE. CDR3 sequence (DNA): TGTGCCAGCAGCGGCCGAAGGGGGGTAGGTGATACGCAGTATTTT. Its protein product is CASSGRRGVGDTQYF.

The rearrangement joins TRBV5-5 to TRBJ2-7; D perhaps matches TRBD2 (7 bases). CDR3 length: 16 residues. Germline CDR1 reads SGHKS; CDR2 reads YYEKEE (reference sequence). Trimming shortened V by 4 bases and J by 2 bases, and 19 bases separated the two germline ends. CDR3: CASSPGAGAGTYEQYF. The CDR3 bases are TGTGCCAGCAGCCCCGGCGCGGGGGCCGGTACCTACGAGCAGTACTTC.

The rearrangement uses TRBV5-1 and TRBJ1-1; D possibly corresponds to TRBD1 (5 bases). Per germline, CDR1 SGHRS and CDR2 YFSETQ. This CDR3 comprises 13 residues. V dropped 1 base and J dropped 10 bases, with 14 bases sitting between them. Written as DNA, the CDR3 is TGCGCCAGCAGCTTGCCCGACAGTTCTGGAGCTTTCTTT. It specifies CASSLPDSSGAFF.

This chain connects TRBV27 to TRBJ2-3; TRBD2 aligns across 9 bases. J gave up 3 bases and V 6 bases, and 13 bases lay outside the gene matches. CDR1 is MNHEY and CDR2 is SMNVEV in the germline V gene (reference sequence). The CDR3 sequence is 17 residues long. The CDR3, as DNA: TGTGCCAGCAGGACCTCTCGCGGGAGGGCCGGGACAGATACGCAGTATTTT. It specifies CASRTSRGRAGTDTQYF.

This clonotype was recorded many times. This chain connects TRBV20-1 to TRBJ2-7; 14 bases are shared with TRBD2. Per germline, CDR1 DFQATT and CDR2 SNEGSKA (reference sequence). The CDR3 is 15 amino acids. V trimming: 2 bases; J trimming: 6 bases; junction bases outside the gene matches: 6. CDR3 coding DNA: TGCAGTGCTAGACTTCCGGGACTAGCGGGAGTCGAGCAGTACTTC. It is translated as CSARLPGLAGVEQYF.

This clonotype was seen at least ten times. The chain couples TRBV6-1 to TRBJ1-5, with TRBD1 identical over 7 bases. With 5 bases clipped from V and 0 bases from J, the junction kept 7 bases outside the gene matches. Germline V CDR1 and CDR2: MNHNS, SASEGT. This CDR3 is built from 16 residues. DNA of the CDR3: TGTGCCAGCAGTCCAAGGACAGGAAATAGCAATCAGCCCCAGCATTTT. It specifies CASSPRTGNSNQPQHF.

This chain joins TRBV6-2 or TRBV6-3 and TRBJ1-5, with a weak D call TRBD1 (6 bases). Trimming left V 5 bases short and J 0 bases short, with 17 bases between. The CDR3 has 17 amino acids. Germline assignment: CDR1 MNHEY and CDR2 SVGEGT. CDR3 sequence reads: CASSPNTGTTSNQPQHF. In nucleotides, the CDR3 is TGTGCCAGCAGTCCGAACACCGGGACAACTAGCAATCAGCCCCAGCATTTT.

This clonotype was counted ten times or more. This chain joins TRBV7-8 and TRBJ2-3; 8 positions match TRBD2. The germline V gene encodes CDR1 SGHVS and CDR2 FQNEAQ. V lost 1 base, J lost 8 bases, and 8 bases stayed unmatched. CDR3 length: 15 residues. The CDR3 coding sequence is TGTGCCAGCAGCTTAGTATCGAGCGGGAGTTCTACGCAGTATTTT. Translation: CASSLVSSGSSTQYF.

The V gene is TRBV4-2, the J gene TRBJ2-1; D is perhaps TRBD1 or TRBD2 (6 bases each). Trimming pared 3 bases from V and 5 bases from J, leaving 14 bases between. Germline CDR1 reads LGHNA; CDR2 reads YNFKEQ. The CDR3 totals 15 residues. The CDR3 sequence is CASSQIGGRNNEQFF. The DNA of the CDR3 is TGTGCCAGCAGCCAGATAGGGGGGAGGAACAATGAGCAGTTCTTC.

This clonotype showed up many times. The chain is built from TRBV20-1 and TRBJ2-2; D is ambiguous. V was shortened by 0 bases and J by 4 bases, with 3 bases between the two germline ends. This CDR3 is 12 amino acids long. Germline V gene lookup returns CDR1 DFQATT and CDR2 SNEGSKA (reference sequence). The CDR3 reads CSAREVTGELFF. The CDR3 DNA reads TGCAGTGCTAGAGAGGTCACCGGGGAGCTGTTTTTT.

J is TRBJ2-5 and V is TRBV12-3 or TRBV12-4; 7 bases fit TRBD2. The CDR3 is 13 amino acids. With V trimmed by 10 bases and J by 5 bases, 10 bases remained unmatched. This chain's CDR3 is CATSAGMVETQYF. CDR3 DNA sequence: TGTGCCACCTCAGCGGGAATGGTGGAGACCCAGTACTTC.

The rearrangement joins TRBV5-6 to TRBJ2-5; D unresolved. The CDR3 totals 13 residues. Trimming stripped 4 bases from V and 2 bases from J, with 9 bases between. Per the germline V gene, CDR1 is SGHDT and CDR2 is YYEEEE. The CDR3 protein is CASSDTAQETQYF. The CDR3 region has the DNA TGTGCCAGCAGCGATACAGCGCAAGAGACCCAGTACTTC.

This clonotype was seen a handful of times. The chain links TRBV7-8 to TRBJ2-2, with 9 bases fitting TRBD1. Germline V gives CDR1 SGHVS, CDR2 FQNEAQ. This CDR3 comprises 15 residues. J gave up 4 bases and V 5 bases, and 5 bases lay outside the gene matches. CDR3 loop: CASSPWTGVTGELFF. In nucleotides, the CDR3 is TGTGCCAGCAGCCCGTGGACAGGGGTCACCGGGGAGCTGTTTTTT.

This chain uses TRBV9 with TRBJ2-2; TRBD1 agrees at 10 bases. Germline trimming cut 5 bases from V and 9 bases from J; bases unmatched to any gene: 13. The CDR3 runs 16 residues. Looked up from germline, CDR1 is SGDLS and CDR2 is YYNGEE. CDR3 sequence reads: CASSQTGGGWTRELFF. CDR3 bases: TGTGCCAGCAGTCAGACAGGGGGCGGATGGACCCGGGAGCTGTTTTTT.

V is TRBV7-8 and J is TRBJ2-5; D call uncertain. This CDR3 is 16 amino acids long. V lost 4 bases to trimming and J lost 2 bases, with 17 bases between them. Looked up from germline, CDR1 is SGHVS and CDR2 is FQNEAQ. The CDR3 bases are TGTGCCAGCAGCTCTCCCCAGACATATTATCAAGAGACCCAGTACTTC. It codes for CASSSPQTYYQETQYF.

The chain couples TRBV7-2 to TRBJ2-1; 12 nucleotides line up with TRBD2. V was clipped by 1 base and J by 8 bases; unmatched bases: 6. The CDR3 contains 16 residues. Germline V gives CDR1 SGHTA, CDR2 FQGNSA. The chain's CDR3 is CASSLGLAGGADEQFF. The CDR3 bases are TGTGCCAGCAGCTTAGGGCTAGCGGGAGGGGCCGATGAGCAGTTCTTC.

This clonotype was seen a few times. V is TRBV7-2 and J is TRBJ1-3; D perhaps matches TRBD1 (5 bases). The V and J ends lost 5 bases and 2 bases respectively, with 13 bases between them. CDR1 and CDR2 from the germline V gene are SGHTA and FQGNSA. The CDR3 extends over 15 amino acids. CDR3 in amino acids: CASSPQGGPGNTIYF. The CDR3 region has the DNA TGTGCCAGCAGCCCCCAGGGCGGGCCTGGAAACACCATATATTTT. Looking up the rest from reference TRBV7-2 and TRBJ1-3 gives the full variable domain: GAGVSQSPSNKVTEKGKDVELRCDPISGHTALYWYRQSLGQGLEFLIYFQGNSAPDKSGLPSDRFSAERTGGSVSTLTIQRTQQEDSAVYLCASSPQGGPGNTIYFGEGSWLTVV.

The CDR3 DNA reads as TGCGCCAGCTCGACCTTAGCGGGAGAGGGCTCCTACGAGCAGTACTTC. This codes for CASSTLAGEGSYEQYF. This chain connects TRBV5-1 to TRBJ2-7, with 9 nucleotides matching TRBD2. Looked up from germline, CDR1 is SGHRS and CDR2 is YFSETQ. The CDR3 loop spans 16 amino acids. The V gene end was trimmed by 7 bases and the J gene end by 0 bases; junction bases not matched to a gene: 11.

This clonotype was seen many times. V gene TRBV20-1 combines with J gene TRBJ2-4; 8 bases agree with TRBD1. Germline values: CDR1 DFQATT, CDR2 SNEGSKA (reference sequence). V was clipped by 3 bases and J by 3 bases; unmatched bases: 1. The CDR3 runs to 13 residues. The CDR3 is CSASTGGKNIQYF. CDR3 DNA sequence: TGCAGTGCTAGTACAGGGGGCAAAAACATTCAGTACTTC.

The sample holds a few counts of this clonotype. The rearrangement joins TRBV29-1 to TRBJ2-5; tentative D call: TRBD2 (5 bases). Germline assignment: CDR1 SQVTM and CDR2 ANQGSEA. The CDR3 sequence is 13 residues long. Trimming shortened V by 2 bases and J by 1 base, and 8 bases separated the two germline ends. The CDR3 sequence is CSVERRLQETQYF. The CDR3 DNA follows: TGCAGCGTTGAAAGGAGGCTCCAAGAGACCCAGTACTTC.